This T cell receptor beta chain was captured by sequencing in a study of T cell repertoires in cytomegalovirus infection. Regarding the study as a whole: Clonotypes of TCR beta that were HLA-C-restricted and CMV-specific dominated the ex vivo response. Identification of carriers of CMV plus the relevant HLA was achieved through cumulative public TCR beta family frequency.

TCRdb ran MiXCR on the reads and lists one entry per CDR3 protein. The sample carries about 530,000 distinct CDR3 sequences, around 27% recorded once. This clonotype was seen at least ten times. Its antigen is currently unknown. The CDR3 extends over 16 amino acids. Germline V gives CDR1 SGHTA, CDR2 FQGNSA. V was clipped by 2 bases and J by 0 bases, with 8 bases between them. The clonotype comes from a human donor in good health (CMV status not recorded). Some clones in this sample may be carry-over from other donors' samples. Sequencing was done on a sample of PBMCs. This chain links TRBV7-2 with TRBJ1-6; D is unresolved. CDR3 in DNA: TGTGCCAGCAGCTTAAGAATGAGCTCCTATAATTCACCCCTCCACTTT. Its translation is CASSLRMSSYNSPLHF. The full variable domain, with the rest looked up from reference TRBV7-2 and TRBJ1-6, is GAGVSQSPSNKVTEKGKDVELRCDPISGHTALYWYRQSLGQGLEFLIYFQGNSAPDKSGLPSDRFSAERTGGSVSTLTIQRTQQEDSAVYLCASSLRMSSYNSPLHFGNGTRLTVT.